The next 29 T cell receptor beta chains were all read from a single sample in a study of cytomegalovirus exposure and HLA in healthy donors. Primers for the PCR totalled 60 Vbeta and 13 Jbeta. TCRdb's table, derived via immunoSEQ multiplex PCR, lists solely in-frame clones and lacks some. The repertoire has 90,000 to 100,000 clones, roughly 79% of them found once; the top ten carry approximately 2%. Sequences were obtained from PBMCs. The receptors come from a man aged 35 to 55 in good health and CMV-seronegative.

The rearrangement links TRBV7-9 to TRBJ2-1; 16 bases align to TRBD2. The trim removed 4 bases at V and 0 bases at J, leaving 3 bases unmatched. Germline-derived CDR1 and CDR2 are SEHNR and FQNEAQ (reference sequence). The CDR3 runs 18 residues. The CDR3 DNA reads TGTGCCAGCAGCTCTGGGACTAGCGGGAGGGTCTCCTACAATGAGCAGTTCTTC. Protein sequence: CASSSGTSGRVSYNEQFF.

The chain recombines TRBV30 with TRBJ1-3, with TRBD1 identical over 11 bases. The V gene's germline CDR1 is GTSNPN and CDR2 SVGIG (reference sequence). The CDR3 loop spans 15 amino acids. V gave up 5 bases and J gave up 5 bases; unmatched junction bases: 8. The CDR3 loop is CAWELGQGGRNTIYF. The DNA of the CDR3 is TGTGCCTGGGAATTGGGACAGGGGGGTCGAAACACCATATATTTT.

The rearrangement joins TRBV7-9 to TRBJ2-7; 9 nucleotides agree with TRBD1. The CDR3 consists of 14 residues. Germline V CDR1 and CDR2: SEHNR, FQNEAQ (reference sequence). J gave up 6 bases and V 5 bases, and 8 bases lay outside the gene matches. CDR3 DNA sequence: TGTGCCAGCAGCGCGGACAGGGGCGTGGTCGAGCAGTACTTC. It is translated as CASSADRGVVEQYF.

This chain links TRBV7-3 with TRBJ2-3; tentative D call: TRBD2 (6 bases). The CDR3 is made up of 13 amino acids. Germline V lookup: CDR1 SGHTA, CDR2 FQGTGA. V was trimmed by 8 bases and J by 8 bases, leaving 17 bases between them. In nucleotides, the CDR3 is TGTGCCAGCTCCGGGGGTGTTATGCGTACGCAGTATTTT. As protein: CASSGGVMRTQYF. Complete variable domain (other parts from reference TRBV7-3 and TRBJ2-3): GAGVSQTPSNKVTEKGKYVELRCDPISGHTALYWYRQSLGQGPEFLIYFQGTGAADDSGLPNDRFFAVRPEGSVSTLKIQRTERGDSAVYLCASSGGVMRTQYFGPGTRLTVL.

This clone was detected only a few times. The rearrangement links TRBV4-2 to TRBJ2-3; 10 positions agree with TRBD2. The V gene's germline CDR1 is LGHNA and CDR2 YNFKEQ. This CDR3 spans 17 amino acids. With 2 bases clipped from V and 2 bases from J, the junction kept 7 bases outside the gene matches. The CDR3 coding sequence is TGTGCCAGCAGCCAATCCTTAGCGGGAGGTCCCACAGATACGCAGTATTTT. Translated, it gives CASSQSLAGGPTDTQYF.

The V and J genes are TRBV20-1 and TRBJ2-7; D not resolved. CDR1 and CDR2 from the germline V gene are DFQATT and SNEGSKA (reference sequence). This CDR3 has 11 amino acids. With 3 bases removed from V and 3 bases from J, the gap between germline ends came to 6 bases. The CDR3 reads CSASIGYEQYF. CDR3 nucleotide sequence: TGCAGTGCTAGCATCGGCTACGAGCAGTACTTC.

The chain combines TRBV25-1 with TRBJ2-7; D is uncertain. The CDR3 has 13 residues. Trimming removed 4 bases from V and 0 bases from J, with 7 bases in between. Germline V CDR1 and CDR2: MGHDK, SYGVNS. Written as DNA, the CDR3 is TGTGCCAGCAGTGGCATAGTCTCCTACGAGCAGTACTTC. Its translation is CASSGIVSYEQYF.

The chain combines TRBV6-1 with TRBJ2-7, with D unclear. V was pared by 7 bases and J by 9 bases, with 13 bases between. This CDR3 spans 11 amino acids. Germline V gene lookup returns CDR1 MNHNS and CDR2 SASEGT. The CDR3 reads CASKESAMQYF. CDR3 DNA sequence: TGTGCCAGCAAAGAAAGCGCGATGCAGTACTTC.

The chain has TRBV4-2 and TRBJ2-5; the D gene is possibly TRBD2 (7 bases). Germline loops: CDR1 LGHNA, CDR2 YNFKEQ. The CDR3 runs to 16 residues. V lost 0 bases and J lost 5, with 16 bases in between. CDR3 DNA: TGTGCCAGCAGCCAAGATGGGACAAGCGGGGTGGAGACCCAGTACTTC. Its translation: CASSQDGTSGVETQYF.

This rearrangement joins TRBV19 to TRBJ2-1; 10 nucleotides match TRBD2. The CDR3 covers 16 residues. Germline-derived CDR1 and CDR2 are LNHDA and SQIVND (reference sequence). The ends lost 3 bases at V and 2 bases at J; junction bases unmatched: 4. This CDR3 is CASSMWTSGTYNEQFF. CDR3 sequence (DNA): TGTGCCAGTAGTATGTGGACTAGCGGAACCTACAATGAGCAGTTCTTC.

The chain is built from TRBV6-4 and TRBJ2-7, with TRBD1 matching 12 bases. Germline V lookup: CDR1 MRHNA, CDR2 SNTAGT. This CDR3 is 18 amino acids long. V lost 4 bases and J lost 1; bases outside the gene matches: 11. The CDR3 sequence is CASSAGQGAELESYEQYF. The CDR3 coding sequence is TGTGCCAGCAGTGCGGGACAGGGGGCGGAGTTAGAGTCCTACGAGCAGTACTTC.

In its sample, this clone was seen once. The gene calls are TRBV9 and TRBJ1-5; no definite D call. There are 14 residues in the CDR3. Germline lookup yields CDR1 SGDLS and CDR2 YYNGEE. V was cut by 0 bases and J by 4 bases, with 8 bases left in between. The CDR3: CASSVGGENQPQHF. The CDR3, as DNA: TGTGCCAGCAGCGTAGGCGGGGAAAATCAGCCCCAGCATTTT.

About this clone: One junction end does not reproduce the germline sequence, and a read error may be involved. CDR3 region: CASRKREGYEQHF. The CDR3 nucleotides read TGTGCCAGCAGGAAGCGGGAGGGCTACGAGCAGCACTTC. This chain links TRBV6-5 with TRBJ2-7, with TRBD2 identical over 10 bases. CDR3 size: 13 residues. Germline CDR1 and CDR2: MNHEY and SVGAGI.

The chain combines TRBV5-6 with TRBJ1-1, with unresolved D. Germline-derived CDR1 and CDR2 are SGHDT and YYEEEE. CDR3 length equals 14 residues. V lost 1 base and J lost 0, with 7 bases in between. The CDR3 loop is CASSLKNLNTEAFF. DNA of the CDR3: TGTGCCAGCAGCTTGAAGAACTTGAACACTGAAGCTTTCTTT. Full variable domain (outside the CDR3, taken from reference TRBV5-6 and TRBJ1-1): DAGVTQSPTHLIKTRGQQVTLRCSPKSGHDTVSWYQQALGQGPQFIFQYYEEEERQRGNFPDRFSGHQFPNYSSELNVNALLLGDSALYLCASSLKNLNTEAFFGQGTRLTVV.

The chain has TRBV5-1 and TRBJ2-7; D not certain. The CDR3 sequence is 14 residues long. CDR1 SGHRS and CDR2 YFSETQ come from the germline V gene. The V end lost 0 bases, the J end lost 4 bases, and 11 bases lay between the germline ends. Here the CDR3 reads CASSLAGTEYEQYF. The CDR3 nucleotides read TGCGCCAGCAGCTTGGCAGGCACTGAATACGAGCAGTACTTC.

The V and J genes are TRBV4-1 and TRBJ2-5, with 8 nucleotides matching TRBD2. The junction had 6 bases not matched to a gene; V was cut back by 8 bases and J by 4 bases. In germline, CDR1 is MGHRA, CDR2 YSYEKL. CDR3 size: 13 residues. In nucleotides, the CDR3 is TGCGCCAGCGGCAAGAGCGGGAGAGAGACCCAGTACTTC. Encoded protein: CASGKSGRETQYF.

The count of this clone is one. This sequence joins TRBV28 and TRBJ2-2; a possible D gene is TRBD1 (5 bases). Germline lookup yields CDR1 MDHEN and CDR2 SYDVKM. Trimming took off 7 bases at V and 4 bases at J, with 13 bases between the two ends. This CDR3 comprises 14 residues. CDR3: CASTWVGRTGELFF. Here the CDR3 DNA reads TGTGCCAGCACCTGGGTGGGGCGCACCGGGGAGCTGTTTTTT. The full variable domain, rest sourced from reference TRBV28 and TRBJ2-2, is DVKVTQSSRYLVKRTGEKVFLECVQDMDHENMFWYRQDPGLGLRLIYFSYDVKMKEKGDIPEGYSVSREKKERFSLILESASTNQTSMYLCASTWVGRTGELFFGEGSRLTVL.

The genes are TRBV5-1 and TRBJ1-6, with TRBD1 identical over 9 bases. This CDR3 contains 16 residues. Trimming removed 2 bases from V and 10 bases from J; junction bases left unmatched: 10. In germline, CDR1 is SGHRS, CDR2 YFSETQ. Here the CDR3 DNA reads TGCGCCAGCAGCTTACCGGGACAGGGCTCCGGATCACCCCTCCACTTT. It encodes CASSLPGQGSGSPLHF. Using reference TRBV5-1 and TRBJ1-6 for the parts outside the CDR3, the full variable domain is KAGVTQTPRYLIKTRGQQVTLSCSPISGHRSVSWYQQTPGQGLQFLFEYFSETQRNKGNFPGRFSGRQFSNSRSEMNVSTLELGDSALYLCASSLPGQGSGSPLHFGNGTRLTVT.

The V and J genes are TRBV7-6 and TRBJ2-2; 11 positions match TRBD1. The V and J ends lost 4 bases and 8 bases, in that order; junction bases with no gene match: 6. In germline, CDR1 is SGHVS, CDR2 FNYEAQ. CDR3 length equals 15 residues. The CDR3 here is CASSYWTGGPGELFF. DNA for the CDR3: TGTGCCAGCAGCTATTGGACAGGGGGCCCAGGGGAGCTGTTTTTT.

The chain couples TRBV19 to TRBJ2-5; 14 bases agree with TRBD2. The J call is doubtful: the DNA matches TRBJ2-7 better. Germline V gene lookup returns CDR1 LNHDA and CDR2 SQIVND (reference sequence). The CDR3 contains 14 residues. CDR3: CATSGTSGSYEQYF. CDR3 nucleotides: TGTGCCACCTCCGGGACTAGCGGGAGCTACGAGCAGTACTTC.

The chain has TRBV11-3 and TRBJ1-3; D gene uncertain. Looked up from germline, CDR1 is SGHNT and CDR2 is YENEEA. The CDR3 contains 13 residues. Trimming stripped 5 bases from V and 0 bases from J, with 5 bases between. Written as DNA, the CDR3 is TGTGCCAGCAGCAAGAGCTCTGGAAACACCATATATTTT. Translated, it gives CASSKSSGNTIYF.

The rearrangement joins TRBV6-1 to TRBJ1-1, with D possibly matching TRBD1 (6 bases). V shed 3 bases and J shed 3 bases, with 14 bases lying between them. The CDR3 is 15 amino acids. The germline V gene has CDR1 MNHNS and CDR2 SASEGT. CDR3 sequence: CASSETGHAYTEAFF. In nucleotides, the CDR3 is TGTGCCAGCAGTGAGACGGGACACGCTTACACTGAAGCTTTCTTT.

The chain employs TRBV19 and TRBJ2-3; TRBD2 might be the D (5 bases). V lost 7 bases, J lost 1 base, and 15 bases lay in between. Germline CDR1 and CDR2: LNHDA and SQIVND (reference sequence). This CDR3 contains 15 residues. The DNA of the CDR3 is TGTGCCAGTACCTCGAGCGGCGGACGCACAGATACGCAGTATTTT. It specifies CASTSSGGRTDTQYF.

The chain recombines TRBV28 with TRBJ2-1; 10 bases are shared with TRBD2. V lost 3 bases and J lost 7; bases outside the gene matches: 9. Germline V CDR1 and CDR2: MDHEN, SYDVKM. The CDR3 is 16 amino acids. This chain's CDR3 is CASSFTAGGPGNEQFF. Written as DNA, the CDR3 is TGTGCCAGCAGTTTTACAGCGGGAGGGCCTGGGAATGAGCAGTTCTTC.

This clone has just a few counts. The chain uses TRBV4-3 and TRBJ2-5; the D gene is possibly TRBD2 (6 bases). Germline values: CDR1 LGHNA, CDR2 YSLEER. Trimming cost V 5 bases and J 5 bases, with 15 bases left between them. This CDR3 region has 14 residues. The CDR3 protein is CASSKAEGVETQYF. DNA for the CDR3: TGCGCCAGCAGCAAGGCGGAGGGTGTGGAGACCCAGTACTTC.

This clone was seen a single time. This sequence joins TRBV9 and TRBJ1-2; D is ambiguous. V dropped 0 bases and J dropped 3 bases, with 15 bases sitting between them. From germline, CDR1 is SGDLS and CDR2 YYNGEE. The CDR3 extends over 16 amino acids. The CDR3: CASSVDGRTEYYGYTF. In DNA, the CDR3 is TGTGCCAGCAGCGTAGATGGGAGAACGGAGTACTATGGCTACACCTTC.

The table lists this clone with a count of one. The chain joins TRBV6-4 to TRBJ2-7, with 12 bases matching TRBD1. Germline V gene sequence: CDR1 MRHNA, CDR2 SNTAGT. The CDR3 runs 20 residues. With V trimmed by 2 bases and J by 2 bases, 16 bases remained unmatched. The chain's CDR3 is CASSDPSRDRGRITAYEQYF. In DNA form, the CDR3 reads TGTGCCAGCAGTGACCCCTCGAGGGACAGGGGGCGAATAACAGCCTACGAGCAGTACTTC.

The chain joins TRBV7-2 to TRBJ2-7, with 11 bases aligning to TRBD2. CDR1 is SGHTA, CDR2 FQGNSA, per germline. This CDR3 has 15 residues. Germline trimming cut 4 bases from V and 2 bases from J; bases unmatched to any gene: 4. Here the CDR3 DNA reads TGTGCCAGCAGCTCTAGCGGGGGGCTGACCTACGAGCAGTACTTC. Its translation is CASSSSGGLTYEQYF. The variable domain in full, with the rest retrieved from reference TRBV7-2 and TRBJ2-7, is GAGVSQSPSNKVTEKGKDVELRCDPISGHTALYWYRQSLGQGLEFLIYFQGNSAPDKSGLPSDRFSAERTGGSVSTLTIQRTQQEDSAVYLCASSSSGGLTYEQYFGPGTRLTVT.

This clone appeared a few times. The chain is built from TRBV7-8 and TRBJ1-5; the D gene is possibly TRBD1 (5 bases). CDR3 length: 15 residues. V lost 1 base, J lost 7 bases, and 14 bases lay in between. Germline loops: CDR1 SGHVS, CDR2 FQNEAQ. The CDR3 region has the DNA TGTGCCAGCAGCTTAGTCTCCGCCAGGGCACAGCCCCAGCATTTT. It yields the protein CASSLVSARAQPQHF.